This entry concerns a single T cell receptor beta chain. CDR3 length equals 14 residues. V was clipped by 2 bases and J by 4 bases; unmatched bases: 5. Germline V CDR1 and CDR2: GTSNPN, SVGIG (reference sequence). The data originate from a study of blood T cell repertoires in COVID-19. Study information: The cDNA or gDNA used as material had been derived from T cells, B-cell-depleted T cells, or PBMCs.

Per the authors' pipeline: Using reference gene primer amplification, nucleated cell counts were estimated. Sequencing was performed with immunoSEQ multiplex PCR; in TCRdb, only in-frame clones are kept and a portion is missing. The V and J calls and clone size come from that table; D and trimming were worked out from the DNA. The sample records 200,000 to 300,000 clones, under 85% being singletons. Material for sequencing was peripheral blood. This TCR was sampled from a human donor in a cohort sampled during active COVID-19. The rearrangement uses TRBV30 and TRBJ1-3, with 7 bases aligning to TRBD1. The CDR3 nucleotides are TGTGCCTGGAGTACAGGGGAGTCAGGAAACACCATATATTTT. It is translated as CAWSTGESGNTIYF.